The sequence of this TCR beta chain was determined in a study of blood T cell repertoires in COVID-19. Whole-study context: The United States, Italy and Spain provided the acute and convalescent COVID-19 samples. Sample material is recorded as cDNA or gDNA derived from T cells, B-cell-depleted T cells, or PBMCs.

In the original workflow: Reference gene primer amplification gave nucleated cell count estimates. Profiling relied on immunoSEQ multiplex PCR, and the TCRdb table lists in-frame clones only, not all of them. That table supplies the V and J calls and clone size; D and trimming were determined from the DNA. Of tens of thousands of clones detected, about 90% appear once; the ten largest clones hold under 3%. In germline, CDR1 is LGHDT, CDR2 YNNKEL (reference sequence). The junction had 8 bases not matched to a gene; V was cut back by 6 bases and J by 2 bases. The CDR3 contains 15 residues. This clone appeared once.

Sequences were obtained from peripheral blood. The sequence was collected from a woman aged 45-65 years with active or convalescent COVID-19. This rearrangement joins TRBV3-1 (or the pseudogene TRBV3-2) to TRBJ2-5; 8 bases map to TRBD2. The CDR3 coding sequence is TGTGCCAGCAGAGGGGTAGCGGGGATTCAAGAGACCCAGTACTTC. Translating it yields CASRGVAGIQETQYF.